These 9 T cell receptor beta chains were all obtained from the same sample, sequenced in a study of Graves' ophthalmopathy and Graves' hyperthyroidism. CDR3 regions of TCR beta were amplified from RNA transcripts. RT-PCR in the first round used HTBI primers; a second-round multiplex PCR followed. From the multiplex PCR reads, TCRdb called clonotypes with MiXCR, one entry per CDR3 protein. This table holds 350,000 to 400,000 distinct CDR3 sequences, about 18% found once. Sequencing used peripheral blood. These receptors all come from a woman aged 18-35 years with Graves' ophthalmopathy.

In this sample, this clonotype turned up many times. The chain employs TRBV7-3 and TRBJ2-2, with TRBD1 matching 7 bases. V shed 5 bases and J 7 bases; nucleotides not matched to a gene: 4. CDR3 length: 13 amino acids. Per germline, CDR1 SGHTA and CDR2 FQGTGA. The CDR3 protein is CASSTGAIGELFF. The DNA of the CDR3 is TGTGCCAGCAGCACAGGGGCTATCGGGGAGCTGTTTTTT.

In its sample, this clonotype was seen many times. In DNA, the CDR3 is TGCGCCAGCAGCTTTGATCCCCAATCAGCATATGGCTACACCTTC. It yields the protein CASSFDPQSAYGYTF. This chain uses TRBV5-1 with TRBJ1-2; D call uncertain. Per the germline V gene, CDR1 is SGHRS and CDR2 is YFSETQ. The V end was cut by 2 bases, the J end by 5 bases, with 16 bases between. This CDR3 has 15 residues. Based on the CDR3 plus reference TRBV5-1 and TRBJ1-2, the full variable domain is KAGVTQTPRYLIKTRGQQVTLSCSPISGHRSVSWYQQTPGQGLQFLFEYFSETQRNKGNFPGRFSGRQFSNSRSEMNVSTLELGDSALYLCASSFDPQSAYGYTFGSGTRLTVV.

This clonotype was seen many times. This rearrangement joins TRBV5-5 to TRBJ1-5, with D unclear. Germline V lookup: CDR1 SGHKS, CDR2 YYEKEE (reference sequence). V was cut by 5 bases and J by 3 bases, with 12 bases left in between. This CDR3 region has 14 residues. Here the CDR3 reads CASRRDGINQPQHF. CDR3 in DNA: TGTGCCAGCAGACGAGACGGCATCAATCAGCCCCAGCATTTT.

This clonotype was seen ten or more times. This chain connects TRBV20-1 to TRBJ2-5, with D perhaps TRBD1 (6 bases). CDR3 size: 13 residues. With 5 bases removed from V and 1 base from J, the gap between germline ends came to 11 bases. CDR1 is DFQATT, CDR2 SNEGSKA, per germline (reference sequence). The CDR3 protein is CSAHRGSQETQYF. For the CDR3, the DNA is TGCAGTGCTCATAGGGGGAGCCAAGAGACCCAGTACTTC.

This clonotype came up many times. The chain uses TRBV2 and TRBJ1-5; 9 bases fit TRBD1. The CDR3 runs 19 residues. Germline V gene sequence: CDR1 SNHLY, CDR2 FYNNEI. Germline trimming cut 5 bases from V and 2 bases from J; bases unmatched to any gene: 16. CDR3 amino acids: CASSKSPWGQGSRNQPQHF. The DNA of the CDR3 is TGTGCCAGCAGTAAAAGTCCGTGGGGACAGGGATCACGCAATCAGCCCCAGCATTTT.

Many counts were recorded for this clonotype. V and J are TRBV10-3 and TRBJ2-5, with 7 bases fitting TRBD1. The V gene's germline CDR1 is ENHRY and CDR2 SYGVKD. CDR3 length equals 15 residues. J was trimmed by 1 base and V by 7 bases; bases with no gene match: 9. The CDR3 here is CAITEGASLQETQYF. Written as DNA, the CDR3 is TGTGCCATCACCGAGGGGGCCTCCCTCCAAGAGACCCAGTACTTC.

This clonotype was recorded at least ten times. The chain combines TRBV11-2 with TRBJ2-7; 14 positions match TRBD2. This CDR3 is built from 16 residues. V dropped 5 bases and J dropped 4; count of bases not matched to a gene: 7. In germline, CDR1 is SGHAT, CDR2 FQNNGV. In nucleotides, the CDR3 is TGTGCCAGCAGCCAGGGACTAGCGGGAGATTGGTACGAGCAGTACTTC. Encoded protein: CASSQGLAGDWYEQYF.

This clonotype was observed a single time. The CDR3 region has the DNA TGTGCCAGCAGTTTCCATCCGGTAGCGGTGAACACCGGGGAGCTGTTTTTT. It yields the protein CASSFHPVAVNTGELFF. The genes are TRBV27 and TRBJ2-2; D might be TRBD2 (6 bases). With 3 bases removed from V and 1 base from J, the gap between germline ends came to 15 bases. Germline lookup yields CDR1 MNHEY and CDR2 SMNVEV (reference sequence). This CDR3 is 17 amino acids long.

This clonotype was seen at least ten times. CDR3 region: CAWSVNRQETQYF. The CDR3 DNA sequence: TGTGCCTGGAGTGTAAACAGGCAAGAGACCCAGTACTTC. The chain uses TRBV30 and TRBJ2-5; D is perhaps TRBD1 (5 bases). Germline CDR1 and CDR2: GTSNPN and SVGIG (reference sequence). V shed 0 bases and J shed 2 bases, with 7 bases lying between them. The CDR3 runs 13 residues.